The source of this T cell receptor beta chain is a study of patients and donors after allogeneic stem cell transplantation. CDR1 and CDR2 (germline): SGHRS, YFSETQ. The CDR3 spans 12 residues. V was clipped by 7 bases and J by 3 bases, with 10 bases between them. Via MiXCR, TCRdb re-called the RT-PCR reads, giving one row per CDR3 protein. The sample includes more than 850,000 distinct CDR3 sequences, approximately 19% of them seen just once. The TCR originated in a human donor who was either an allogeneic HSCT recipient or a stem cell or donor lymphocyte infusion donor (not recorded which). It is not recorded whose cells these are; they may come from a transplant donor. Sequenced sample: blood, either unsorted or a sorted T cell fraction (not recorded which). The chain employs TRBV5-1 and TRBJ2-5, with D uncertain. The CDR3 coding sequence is TGCGCCAGCCAGACCGGCAAAGAGACCCAGTACTTC. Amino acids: CASQTGKETQYF.